The TCR beta chain under discussion was sequenced for a study of a mutant IDH1 vaccine in newly diagnosed glioma. Overall study findings and caveats: There seemed to be no relation between pseudoprogression and changes in top peripheral T cell clonotypes.

A remark on this clone: Its antigen is unidentified. Germline and junction disagree at one end, which may indicate a read error.

Measured with immunoSEQ multiplex PCR; TCRdb has only the in-frame clones, and not every one. This sample yields 30,000 to 40,000 clones, of which about 93% are seen a single time; over 4.5% belongs to the top ten. Time point here: week 47, end of study. A single vaccine dose contained 300 ug of mutant IDH1 20-mer peptide, and topical imiquimod was used with it. New IDH1-mutant, ATRX-lost WHO grade 3 or 4 astrocytomas occurred in donors. The sequencing used PBMCs, collected from a glioma patient whose treatment included an IDH1 peptide vaccine. The origin of this receptor is a woman in her thirties or forties with glioma.

CDR3 DNA: TGTGCCAGCAGTCGCGGACCGGCAGAGGGACTCCAGTCTATTCCCTTC. It translates to CASSRGPAEGLQSIPF. The chain carries TRBV7-8 and TRBJ2-7, with a possible D match to TRBD2 (6 bases). Per the germline V gene, CDR1 is SGHVS and CDR2 is FQNEAQ. This CDR3 spans 16 amino acids.